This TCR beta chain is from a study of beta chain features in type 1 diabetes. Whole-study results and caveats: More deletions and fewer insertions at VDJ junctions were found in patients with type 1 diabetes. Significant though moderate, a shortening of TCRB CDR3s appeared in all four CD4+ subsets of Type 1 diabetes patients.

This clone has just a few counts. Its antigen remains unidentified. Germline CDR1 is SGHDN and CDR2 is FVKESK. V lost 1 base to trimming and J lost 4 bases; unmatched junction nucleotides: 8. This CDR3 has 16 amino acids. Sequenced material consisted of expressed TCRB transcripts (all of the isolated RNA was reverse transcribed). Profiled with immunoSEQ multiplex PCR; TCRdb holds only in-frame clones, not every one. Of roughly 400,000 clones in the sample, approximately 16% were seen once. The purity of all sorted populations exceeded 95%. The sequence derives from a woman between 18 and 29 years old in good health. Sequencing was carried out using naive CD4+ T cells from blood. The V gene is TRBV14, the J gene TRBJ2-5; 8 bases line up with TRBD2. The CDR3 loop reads CASSQAIAGRGETQYF. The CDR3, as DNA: TGTGCCAGCAGCCAAGCCATAGCGGGAAGGGGAGAGACCCAGTACTTC.